This T cell receptor (beta chain) stems from a study of T cells after posttransplantation cyclophosphamide (dated by TCRdb to the mid-2010s). Context from the whole study: Using TRB sequencing, the study followed how the T cell repertoire reconstituted after myeloablative bone marrow transplantation in which posttransplantation cyclophosphamide served as GVHD prophylaxis. Antigen receptor sequencing covered samples from about 40 PTCy-treated patients and 16 of their related bone marrow donors. Blood from every one of the approximately 37 PTCy patients who had 1-year posttransplant specimens underwent TRB sequencing. In 3 patients, up to about 3 additional blood samples taken between 2 and 5.2 years after transplant also underwent TRB sequencing, as did pretransplant blood from several patients. Because TRA and TRB clonality correlated tightly in 10 or so samples, later TCR analyses were limited to TRB. Public TRB sequences were searched against a database of over 3,000 sequences associated with responses to pathogens, tumor antigens, self-antigens and alloantigens.

A control cohort of more than ten patients who had been given myeloablative marrow transplants with methotrexate plus a calcineurin inhibitor was sampled 1 year after transplant. Peripheral blood and bone marrow mononuclear cells were isolated by Ficoll-Hypaque density centrifugation and cryopreserved. Genomic DNA was used for TRB sequencing, which was performed with the immunoSEQ assay at survey resolution or with the hsTCRB kit. As for the original processing: The immunoSEQ software handled initial read processing, and the LymphoSeq R package was used for repertoire analyses. For each TRB dataset, clonality was calculated as 1 minus normalized Shannon entropy, and the Gini coefficient was computed as well. Phenotypes of unsorted samples were inferred by mapping TRB sequences from sorted subsets of the recipient or donor onto the same recipient's unsorted samples. Not all clones reach the TCRdb copy of this immuneACCESS table, which keeps in-frame sequences only. Checked studies attribute under half of the gap to unresolved V genes and leave the rest unexplained. The V and J calls and the clone size are those of that table, but D and trimming were determined from the DNA. The sample table contains 15,000 to 20,000 clones; only one count was recorded for about four fifths of them. The ten most abundant clones make up under 3.5% of the sample.

Of note for this clone: Its antigen is currently not known. No clone much larger than this one lies a single base away; base qualities are absent.

CDR1 and CDR2 (ENHRY, SYGVKD) derive from the germline V gene. V drops 3 bases and J drops 4 bases, leaving 12 bases in between. Reading from cysteine to phenylalanine, the CDR3 counts 14 amino acids. Only the CDR3 part of the read is kept: 42 bases, read in frame from the first base. The research as a whole found: Donor-recipient similarity was low at 1-2 months but rose over the first year, and later blood repertoires were often dominated by donor CD8+ memory clones. Across the approximately 45 patients, TRB clonality was highly associated with recipient CMV seropositivity and CMV reactivation, and diversity with PTCy was similar to that in the CNI/methotrexate controls. The TRB repertoires of T cells infiltrating skin or GI tract showed only limited overlap with the TRB repertoires of T cells in blood.

The specimen comprised PBMCs, sampled approximately 64 weeks after allogeneic stem cell transplant with calcineurin inhibitor and methotrexate. In this chain, TRBV10-3 is recombined with TRBJ1-2; a tentative D match to TRBD1 spans 6 bases. The clonotype originates from a male patient between 25 and 39 years old who received an allogeneic stem cell transplant from an unrelated donor, was CMV-positive, and had acute and chronic GVHD. After a transplant, some T cells may have been passed on by the graft donor. The DNA sequence is as follows: TGTGCCATCAGTGAATCAGGGGTCCTCTATGGCTACACCTTC. Its protein product is CAISESGVLYGYTF.